This T cell receptor (beta chain) was obtained from a study of metastatic and nonmetastatic thyroid tumors. Study-wide context: Comparison of repertoires was carried out across blood and tumor or nodule tissue from malignant and benign thyroid patients.

Study results and limitations: Reported TCR beta diversity, measured in blood and tumor, was significantly higher for malignant thyroid tumors than for benign nodules.

About this clone itself: Its antigen is not known.

As processed by the authors: Differences in CDR3 between clinicopathological groups were drawn on to build a classifier intended to discriminate distant-metastatic papillary thyroid cancer patients. TCRdb used MiXCR to call clones anew from the PCR reads. TCRdb assigned the V and J calls; the authors' analysis was not used. This table has about 10,000 clones, roughly 38% appearing once. The CDR3 spans 14 residues. Per the germline V gene, CDR1 is GTSNPN and CDR2 is SVGIG (reference sequence). V lost 2 bases to trimming and J lost 5 bases, with 13 bases between them. Until they underwent thyroid surgery, no patient had received any treatment.

The sequenced sample consisted of tumor tissue. This sequence was found in a female donor with papillary thyroid cancer or a benign thyroid nodule (not recorded which). Some clones in this sample may be carry-over from other donors' samples. This rearrangement joins TRBV30 to TRBJ1-3; D might be TRBD1 (5 bases). CDR3 sequence (DNA): TGTGCCTGGAGTTTAACAGGAGACCGAAACACCATATATTTT. Translation: CAWSLTGDRNTIYF. The full variable domain, rest sourced from reference TRBV30 and TRBJ1-3, is SQTIHQWPATLVQPVGSPLSLECTVEGTSNPNLYWYRQAAGRGLQLLFYSVGIGQISSEVPQNLSASRPQDRQFILSSKKLLLSDSGFYLCAWSLTGDRNTIYFGEGSWLTVV.